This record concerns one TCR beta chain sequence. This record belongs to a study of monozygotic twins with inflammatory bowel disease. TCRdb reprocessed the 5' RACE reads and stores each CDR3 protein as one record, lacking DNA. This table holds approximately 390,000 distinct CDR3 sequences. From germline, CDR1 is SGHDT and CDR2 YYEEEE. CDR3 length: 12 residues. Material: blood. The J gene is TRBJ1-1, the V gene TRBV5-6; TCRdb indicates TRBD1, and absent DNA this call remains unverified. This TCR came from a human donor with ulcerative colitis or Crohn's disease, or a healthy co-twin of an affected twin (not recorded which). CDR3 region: CASSLKGDEAFF.